This T cell receptor beta chain was sequenced for a study of T-cell memory formation after mild COVID-19. One entry per CDR3 protein results from TCRdb running MiXCR on the 5' RACE reads. The data contain 450,000 to 650,000 distinct CDR3 sequences, roughly 18% of them singletons. V shed 4 bases and J shed 4 bases, with 3 bases lying between them. This CDR3 spans 11 amino acids. Germline V gives CDR1 SGHNT, CDR2 YYREEE (reference sequence). This clonotype originated in an adult woman who had mild COVID-19 (a few samples of this study predate the infection). Cell type and time point are not known. Sequencing was done on a sample of PBMCs or a T cell subset sorted from them (not recorded which). The V and J genes are TRBV5-4 and TRBJ2-4; D is unclear. The CDR3 DNA reads as TGTGCCAGCAGCGCAAAAAACATTCAGTACTTC. Encoded protein: CASSAKNIQYF.